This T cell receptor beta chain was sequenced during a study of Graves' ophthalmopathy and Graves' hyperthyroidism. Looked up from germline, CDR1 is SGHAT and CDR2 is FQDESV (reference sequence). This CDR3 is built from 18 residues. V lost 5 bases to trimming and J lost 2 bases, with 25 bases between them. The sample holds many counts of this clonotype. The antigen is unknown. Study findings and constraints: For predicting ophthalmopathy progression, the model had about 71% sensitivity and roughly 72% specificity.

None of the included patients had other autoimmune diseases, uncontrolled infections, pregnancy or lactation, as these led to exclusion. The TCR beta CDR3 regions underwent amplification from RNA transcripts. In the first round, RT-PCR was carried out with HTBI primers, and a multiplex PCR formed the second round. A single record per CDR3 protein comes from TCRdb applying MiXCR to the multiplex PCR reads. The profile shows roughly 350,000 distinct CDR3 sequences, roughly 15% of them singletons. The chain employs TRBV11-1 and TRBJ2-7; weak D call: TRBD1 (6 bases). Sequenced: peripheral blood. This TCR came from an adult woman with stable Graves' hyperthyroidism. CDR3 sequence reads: CASSEGGHRSFFPYEQYF. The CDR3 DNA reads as TGTGCCAGCAGCGAAGGGGGTCACAGGTCCTTCTTCCCCTACGAGCAGTACTTC.